This T cell receptor beta chain was recorded in a study of T cell responses to AZD1222 COVID-19 vaccine. Study-level points and caveats: A mostly white British donor set with more females was recruited, and clonal diversity was possibly underestimated.

Method: immunoSEQ multiplex PCR; TCRdb's copy keeps in-frame clones and lacks some. The data show around 160,000 clones, more than 70% seen once. CDR3 length equals 13 residues. V lost 11 bases and J 0 bases, leaving 13 bases between the germline ends. To note about this clone: The antigen remains undetermined.

The chain links TRBV23-1 to TRBJ1-1; D not resolved. TRBV23-1 is known as an ORF, though its function is uncertain. The sequence was obtained from an adult in good health. Sequenced material: peripheral blood, taken on day 0 of AZD1222 vaccination. CDR3: CAVAGRLNTEAFF. The CDR3 bases are TGCGCCGTTGCGGGCAGGTTGAACACTGAAGCTTTCTTT.